Described below is a single TCR beta chain sequence and its context. The antigen it recognizes is unknown. Because it lacks the conserved phenylalanine or tryptophan at the end, this CDR3 is likely a read error. V loses 8 bases at its end and J loses 1 base; junction bases beyond the gene matches: 6. The CDR3 region is 14 residues in length, termini included. Here the CDR3 DNA is all that survives: 42 bases in frame from base 1. CDR1 and CDR2 (MNHNS, SASEGT) derive from the germline V gene. Library construction relied on 5' RACE. The run used an Illumina HiSeq 2500. The second PCR ran for about 6 to 12 cycles and used a J-beta primer mix along with a sample-barcoded 5' primer. Each TCR beta cDNA molecule received a unique molecular identifier from a template-switch 5' adaptor carrying 12 random nucleotides. Each sample yielded at least 3 million CDR3-containing paired-end reads. The Mint cDNA synthesis kit, primed by a TRBC-specific oligonucleotide, was used to synthesize first-strand cDNA from all RNA. All cDNA was treated with uracil-DNA glycosylase and then went through a first 18-cycle PCR with the universal primers M1SS and BC2_uni_R. In the authors' own workflow: Each sample was normalized by randomly selecting 1 million high-quality reads, each carrying a distinct molecular identifier. Reads sharing molecular identifiers were discarded rather than binned into consensus sequences. MiTCR, set to a Q25 quality threshold and the strictest error-elimination algorithm, was used for CDR3 identification, clonotype clustering and error correction. A nonparametric unseen species model with Euler transformation was used to estimate lower-bound total TCR beta diversity. In TCRdb, the public reads were trimmed at Q25 with fastp and aligned with MiXCR, with productive beta chains retained. Every CDR3 protein is listed once, alongside the most common genes and DNA of its rows. It is TCRdb's table, rather than the study itself, that gives the V and J calls and clone size. In this sample the table shows about 1,800,000 distinct CDR3 sequences, over 25% of which occur a single time. Of the sample, over 7% is held by the ten largest clones.

Donors were under 40 systemically healthy Caucasian individuals from Russia aged roughly 6 to 95 years. Each donor gave ten milliliters of peripheral blood, collected into EDTA-treated Vacutainer tubes. Ficoll-Paque density-gradient centrifugation was used to isolate PBMCs, with at least 7 million per sample. Total RNA, at least 5 micrograms per sample, was extracted from PBMCs with Trizol reagent. The percentages of naive CD45RAhigh/CD27high T cells were determined by flow cytometry on a PBMC aliquot from every donor. This entry is derived from a study of blood T cells in healthy people across ages (dated by TCRdb to 2014 to 2015). General notes on the study: In model experiments, roughly one uniquely barcoded TCR beta cDNA molecule per two T cells was captured by template switching. To avoid experimental bias, donors of different ages were spread randomly across the sequencing lanes. The donors were divided into four age groups: young (average around 16 years), middle-aged (approximately 41), aged (about 56) and long-lived (82). The study measured age-related changes in TCR beta repertoire diversity using deep sequencing normalized with unique cDNA molecular identifiers. Using the same blood draw, the study looked at two additional independent replicas of 1 million unique cDNA reads for two donors, one aged 18 to 30 and the other aged 80 or older.

Broader findings and caveats from the paper: Because profiling used bulk unsorted PBMCs, naive and antigen-experienced compartments could not be compared conclusively. Observed TCR beta diversity per million T cells fell roughly linearly with age, and a significant reduction was already apparent by age about 38. Compared with the aged group, the long-lived group had more naive CD4+ T cells, fewer expanded clones and increased TCR diversity, suggesting age selection. The CMV infection status of donors was not known, potentially confounding age-related changes in expanded clonotypes. The percentage of naive T cells measured by flow cytometry correlated strongly with observed TCR beta diversity. Estimates of total diversity from one million sequenced T cells were regarded as lower bounds and underestimates.

Sequencing used blood. This chain is built from TRBV6-1 and TRBJ2-3, with TRBD1 identical over 7 junction bases. This clonotype originated in a woman younger than 45 in good health. The CDR3 protein: CASLGQAGTDTQYV. The DNA sequence reads TGTGCCAGCCTCGGACAGGCGGGCACAGATACGCAGTATGTT.